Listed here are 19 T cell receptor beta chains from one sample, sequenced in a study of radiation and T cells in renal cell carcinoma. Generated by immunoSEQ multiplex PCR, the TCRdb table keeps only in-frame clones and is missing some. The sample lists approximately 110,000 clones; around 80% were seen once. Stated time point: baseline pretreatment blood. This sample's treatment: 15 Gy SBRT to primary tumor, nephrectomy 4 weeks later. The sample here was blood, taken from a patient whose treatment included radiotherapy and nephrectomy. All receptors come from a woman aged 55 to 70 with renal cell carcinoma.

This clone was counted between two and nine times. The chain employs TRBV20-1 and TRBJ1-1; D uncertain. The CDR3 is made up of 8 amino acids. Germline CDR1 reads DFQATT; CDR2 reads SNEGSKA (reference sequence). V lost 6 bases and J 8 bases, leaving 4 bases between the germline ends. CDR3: CSAKEAFF. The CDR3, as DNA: TGCAGTGCCAAGGAAGCTTTCTTT.

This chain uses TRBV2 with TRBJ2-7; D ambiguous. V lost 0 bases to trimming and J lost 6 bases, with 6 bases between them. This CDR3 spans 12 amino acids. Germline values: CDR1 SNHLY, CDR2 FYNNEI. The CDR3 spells CASSEAGSEQYF. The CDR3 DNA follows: TGTGCCAGCAGTGAAGCGGGGTCCGAGCAGTACTTC.

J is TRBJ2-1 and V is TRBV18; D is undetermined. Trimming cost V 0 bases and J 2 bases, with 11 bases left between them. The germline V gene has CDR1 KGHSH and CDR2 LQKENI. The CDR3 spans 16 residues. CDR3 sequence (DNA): TGTGCCAGCTCACCACCTTTGGGCGGCCCCTACAATGAGCAGTTCTTC. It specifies CASSPPLGGPYNEQFF.

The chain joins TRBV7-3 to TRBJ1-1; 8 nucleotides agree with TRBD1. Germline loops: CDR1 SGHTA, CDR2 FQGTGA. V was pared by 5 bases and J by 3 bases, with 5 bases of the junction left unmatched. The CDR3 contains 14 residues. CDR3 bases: TGTGCCAGCAGCAAACAGGGGGGCGACACTGAAGCTTTCTTT. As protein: CASSKQGGDTEAFF.

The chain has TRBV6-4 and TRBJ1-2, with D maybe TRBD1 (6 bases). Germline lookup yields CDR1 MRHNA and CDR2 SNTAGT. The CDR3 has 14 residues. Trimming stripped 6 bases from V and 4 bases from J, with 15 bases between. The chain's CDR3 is CASSQGSLGYGYTF. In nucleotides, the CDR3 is TGTGCCAGCAGCCAGGGGAGTCTGGGCTATGGCTACACCTTC.

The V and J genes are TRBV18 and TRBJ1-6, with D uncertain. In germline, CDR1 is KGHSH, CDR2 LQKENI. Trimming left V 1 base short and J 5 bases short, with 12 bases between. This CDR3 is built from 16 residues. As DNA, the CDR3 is TGTGCCAGCTCACCACAAAAAGTTAGCAATAATTCACCCCTCCACTTT. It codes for CASSPQKVSNNSPLHF.

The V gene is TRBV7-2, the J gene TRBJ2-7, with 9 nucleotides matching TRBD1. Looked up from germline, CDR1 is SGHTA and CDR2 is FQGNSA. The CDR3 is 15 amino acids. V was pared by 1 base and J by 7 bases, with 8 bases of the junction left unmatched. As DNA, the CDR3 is TGTGCCAGCAGCTTAGTGGGACAGGGAGAATTGGAGCAGTACTTC. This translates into CASSLVGQGELEQYF.

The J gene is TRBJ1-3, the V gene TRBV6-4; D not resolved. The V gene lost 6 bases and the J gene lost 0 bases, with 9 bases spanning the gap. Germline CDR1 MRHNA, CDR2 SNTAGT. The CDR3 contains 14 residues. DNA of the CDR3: TGTGCCAGCAGACGGTTGAGCTCTGGAAACACCATATATTTT. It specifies CASRRLSSGNTIYF.

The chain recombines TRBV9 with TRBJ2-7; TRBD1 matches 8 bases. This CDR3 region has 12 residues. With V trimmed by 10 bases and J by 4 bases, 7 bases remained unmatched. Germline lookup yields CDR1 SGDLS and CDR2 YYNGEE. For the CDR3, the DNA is TGTGCCCAGGGGACAGGACCGTACGAGCAGTACTTC. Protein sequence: CAQGTGPYEQYF.

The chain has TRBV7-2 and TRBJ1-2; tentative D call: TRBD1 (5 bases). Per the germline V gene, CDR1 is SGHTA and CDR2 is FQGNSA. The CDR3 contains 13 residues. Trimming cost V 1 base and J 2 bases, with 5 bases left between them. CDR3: CASSLGDNYGYTF. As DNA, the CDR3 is TGTGCCAGCAGCTTAGGGGACAACTATGGCTACACCTTC.

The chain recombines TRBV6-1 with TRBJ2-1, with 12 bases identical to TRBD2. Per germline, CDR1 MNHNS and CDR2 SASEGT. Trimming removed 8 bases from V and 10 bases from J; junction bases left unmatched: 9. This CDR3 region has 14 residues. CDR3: CASRSTSGSSEQFF. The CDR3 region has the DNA TGTGCCAGCCGCTCGACTAGCGGGAGCAGCGAGCAGTTCTTC.

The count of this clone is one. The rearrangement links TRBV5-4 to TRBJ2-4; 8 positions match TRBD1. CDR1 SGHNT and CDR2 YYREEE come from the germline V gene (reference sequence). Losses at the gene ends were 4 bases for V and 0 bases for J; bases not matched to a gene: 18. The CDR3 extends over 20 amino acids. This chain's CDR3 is CASSTPNPDRDNLAKNIQYF. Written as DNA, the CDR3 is TGTGCCAGCAGCACCCCCAACCCGGACAGGGACAATCTAGCCAAAAACATTCAGTACTTC.

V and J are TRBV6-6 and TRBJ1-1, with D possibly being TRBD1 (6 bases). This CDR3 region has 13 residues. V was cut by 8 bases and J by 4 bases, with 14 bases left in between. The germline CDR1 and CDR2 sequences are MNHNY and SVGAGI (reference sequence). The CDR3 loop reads CASGGAVSTEAFF. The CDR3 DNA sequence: TGTGCCAGCGGGGGGGCAGTATCCACTGAAGCTTTCTTT.

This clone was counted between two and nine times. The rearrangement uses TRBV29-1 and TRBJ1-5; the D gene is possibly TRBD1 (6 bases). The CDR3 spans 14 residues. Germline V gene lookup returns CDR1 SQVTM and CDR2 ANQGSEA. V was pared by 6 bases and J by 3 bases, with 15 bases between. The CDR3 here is CSVLLNRDNQPQHF. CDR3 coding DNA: TGCAGCGTCCTACTGAACAGGGACAATCAGCCCCAGCATTTT.

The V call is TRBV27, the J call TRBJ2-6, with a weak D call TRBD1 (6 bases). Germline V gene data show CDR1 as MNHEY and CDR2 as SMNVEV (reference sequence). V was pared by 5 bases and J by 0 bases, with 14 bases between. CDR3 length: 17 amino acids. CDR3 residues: CASSPRDILSGANVLTF. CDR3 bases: TGTGCCAGCAGTCCTCGGGACATCCTCTCTGGGGCCAACGTCCTGACTTTC.

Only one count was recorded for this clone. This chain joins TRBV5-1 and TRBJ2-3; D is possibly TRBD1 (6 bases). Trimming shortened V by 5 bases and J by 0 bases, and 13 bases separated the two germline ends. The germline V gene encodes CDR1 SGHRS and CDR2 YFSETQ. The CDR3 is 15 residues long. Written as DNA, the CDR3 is TGCGCCAGCAGACCCGGGACACCGAGCACAGATACGCAGTATTTT. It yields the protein CASRPGTPSTDTQYF. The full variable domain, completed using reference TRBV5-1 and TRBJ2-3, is KAGVTQTPRYLIKTRGQQVTLSCSPISGHRSVSWYQQTPGQGLQFLFEYFSETQRNKGNFPGRFSGRQFSNSRSEMNVSTLELGDSALYLCASRPGTPSTDTQYFGPGTRLTVL.

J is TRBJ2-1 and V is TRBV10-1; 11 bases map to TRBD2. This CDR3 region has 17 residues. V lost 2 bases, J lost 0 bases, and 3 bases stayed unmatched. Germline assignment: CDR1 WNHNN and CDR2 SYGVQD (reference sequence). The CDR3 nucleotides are TGCGCCAGCAGTGAGCCCGGGACTAGCGGCTCCTACAATGAGCAGTTCTTC. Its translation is CASSEPGTSGSYNEQFF.

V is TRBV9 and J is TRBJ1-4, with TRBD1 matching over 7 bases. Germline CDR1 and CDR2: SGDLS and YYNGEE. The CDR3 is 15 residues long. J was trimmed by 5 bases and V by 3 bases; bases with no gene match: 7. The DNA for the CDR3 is TGTGCCAGCAGCGCAGGGACAGACTACAATGAAAAACTGTTTTTT. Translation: CASSAGTDYNEKLFF.

Here the CDR3 reads CSVDPRLTQYREAFF. The CDR3 DNA follows: TGCAGCGTTGACCCCCGTCTTACACAGTACCGCGAAGCTTTCTTT. V and J are TRBV29-1 and TRBJ1-1; D is undetermined. Germline loops: CDR1 SQVTM, CDR2 ANQGSEA. The CDR3 extends over 15 amino acids. Between the trimmed V and J ends, which lost 3 bases and 8 bases, there was a span of 22 bases.